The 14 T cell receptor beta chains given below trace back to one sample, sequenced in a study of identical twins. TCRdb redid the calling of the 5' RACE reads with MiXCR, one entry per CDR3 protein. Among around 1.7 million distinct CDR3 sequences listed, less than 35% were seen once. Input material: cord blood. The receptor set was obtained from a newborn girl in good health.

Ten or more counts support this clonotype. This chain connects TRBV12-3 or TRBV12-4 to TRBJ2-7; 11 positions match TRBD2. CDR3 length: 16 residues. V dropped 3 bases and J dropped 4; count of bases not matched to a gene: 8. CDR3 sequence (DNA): TGTGCCAGCAGTTTTCTCCTAGCGGGGGGTTTTTACGAGCAGTACTTC. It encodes CASSFLLAGGFYEQYF.

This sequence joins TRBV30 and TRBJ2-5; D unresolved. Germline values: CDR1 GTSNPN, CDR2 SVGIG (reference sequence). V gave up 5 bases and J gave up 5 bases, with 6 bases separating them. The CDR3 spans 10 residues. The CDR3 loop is CAWVGETQYF. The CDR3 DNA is TGTGCCTGGGTCGGGGAGACCCAGTACTTC.

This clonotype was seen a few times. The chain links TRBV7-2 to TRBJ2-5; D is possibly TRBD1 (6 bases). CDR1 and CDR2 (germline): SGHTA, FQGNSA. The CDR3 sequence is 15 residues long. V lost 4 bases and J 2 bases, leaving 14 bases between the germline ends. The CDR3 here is CASSYRTGQQETQYF. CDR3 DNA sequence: TGTGCCAGCAGCTACCGGACCGGACAGCAAGAGACCCAGTACTTC.

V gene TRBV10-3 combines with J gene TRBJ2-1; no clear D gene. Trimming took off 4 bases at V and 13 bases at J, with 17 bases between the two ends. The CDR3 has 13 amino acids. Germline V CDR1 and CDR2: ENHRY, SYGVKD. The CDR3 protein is CAISAPLQETQFF. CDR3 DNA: TGTGCCATCAGTGCCCCCCTACAAGAGACCCAGTTCTTC.

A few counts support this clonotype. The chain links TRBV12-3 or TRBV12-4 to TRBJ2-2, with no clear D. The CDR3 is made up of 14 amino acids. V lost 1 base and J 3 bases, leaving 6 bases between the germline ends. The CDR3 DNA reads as TGTGCCAGCAGTTTAGTTCCGGACACCGGGGAGCTGTTTTTT. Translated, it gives CASSLVPDTGELFF.

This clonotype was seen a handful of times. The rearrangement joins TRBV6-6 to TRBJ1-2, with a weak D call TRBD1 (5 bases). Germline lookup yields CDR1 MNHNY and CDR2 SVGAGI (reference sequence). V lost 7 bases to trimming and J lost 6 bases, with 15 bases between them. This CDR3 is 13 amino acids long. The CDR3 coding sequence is TGTGCCAGCACGATCAGGGAGTCCGATGGCTACACCTTC. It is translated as CASTIRESDGYTF.

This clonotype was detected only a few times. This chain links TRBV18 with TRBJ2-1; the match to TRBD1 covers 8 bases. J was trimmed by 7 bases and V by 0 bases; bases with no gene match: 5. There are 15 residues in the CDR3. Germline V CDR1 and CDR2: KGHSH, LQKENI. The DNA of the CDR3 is TGTGCCAGCTCACCACCGCAGGGGGCGGGAAATGAGCAGTTCTTC. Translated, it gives CASSPPQGAGNEQFF.

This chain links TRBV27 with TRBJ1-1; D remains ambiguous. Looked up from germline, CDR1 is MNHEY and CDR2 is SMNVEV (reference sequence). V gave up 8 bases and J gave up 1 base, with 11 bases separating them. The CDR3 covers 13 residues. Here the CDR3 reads CASEPAGNTEAFF. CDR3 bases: TGTGCCAGCGAGCCCGCTGGGAACACTGAAGCTTTCTTT.

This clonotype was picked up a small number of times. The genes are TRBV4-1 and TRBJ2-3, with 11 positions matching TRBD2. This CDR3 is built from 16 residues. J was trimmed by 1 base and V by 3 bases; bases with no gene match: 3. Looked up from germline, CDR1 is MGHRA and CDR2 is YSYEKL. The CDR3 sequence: CASSHQLAGGTDTQYF. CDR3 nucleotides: TGCGCCAGCAGCCACCAACTAGCGGGGGGCACAGATACGCAGTATTTT.

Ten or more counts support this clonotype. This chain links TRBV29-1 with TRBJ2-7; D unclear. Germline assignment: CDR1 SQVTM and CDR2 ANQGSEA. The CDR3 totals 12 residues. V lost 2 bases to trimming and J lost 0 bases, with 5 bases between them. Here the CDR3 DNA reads TGCAGCGTTGAAATCTCCTCCTACGAGCAGTACTTC. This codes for CSVEISSYEQYF.

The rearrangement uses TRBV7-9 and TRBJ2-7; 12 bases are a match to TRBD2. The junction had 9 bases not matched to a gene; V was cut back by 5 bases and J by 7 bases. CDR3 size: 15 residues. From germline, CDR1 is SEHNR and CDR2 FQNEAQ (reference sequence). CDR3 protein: CASSPPSGRAWEQYF. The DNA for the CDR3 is TGTGCCAGCAGCCCCCCTAGCGGGAGGGCTTGGGAGCAGTACTTC.

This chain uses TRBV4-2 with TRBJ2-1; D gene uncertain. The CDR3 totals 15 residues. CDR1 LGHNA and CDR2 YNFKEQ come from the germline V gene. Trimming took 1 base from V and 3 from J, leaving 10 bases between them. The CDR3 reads CASSQGLTDYNEQFF. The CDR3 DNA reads TGTGCCAGCAGCCAAGGGCTAACGGACTACAATGAGCAGTTCTTC.

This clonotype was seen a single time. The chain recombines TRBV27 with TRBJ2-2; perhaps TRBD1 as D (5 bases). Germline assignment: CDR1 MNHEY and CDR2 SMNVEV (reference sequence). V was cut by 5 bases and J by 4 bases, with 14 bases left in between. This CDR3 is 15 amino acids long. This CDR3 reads CASSPGIRPTGELFF. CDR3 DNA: TGTGCCAGCAGTCCAGGGATAAGACCCACCGGGGAGCTGTTTTTT.

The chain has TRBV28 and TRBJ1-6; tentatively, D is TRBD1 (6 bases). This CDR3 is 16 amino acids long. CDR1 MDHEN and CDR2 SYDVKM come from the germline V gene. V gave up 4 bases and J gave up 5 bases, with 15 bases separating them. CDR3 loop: CASSSAGAGDNSPLHF. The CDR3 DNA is TGTGCCAGCAGTTCGGCGGGGGCAGGGGATAATTCACCCCTCCACTTT.